This entry features one TCR beta chain sequence. CD45RO-negative CD8 cells positively selected for CCR7 made up the naive population, which excluded terminally differentiated effector memory CD45RA+ cells. This sample stems from a study of shared clonotypes between healthy human individuals. Study at large: Three CD4 naive, three CD4 memory, two CD8 naive and one CD8 memory plate were used per donor.

Between the trimmed V and J ends, which lost 2 bases and 6 bases, there was a span of 20 bases. The CDR3 covers 16 residues. The germline V gene has CDR1 LNHNV and CDR2 YYDKDF (reference sequence). It was around 180 ng DNA, about 30,000 T cell genomes, that sorted-subset replicate PCRs used. Clones were read by immunoSEQ multiplex PCR, and TCRdb kept only the in-frame ones, dropping some. The profile shows 2 million to 2.5 million clones, 90% to 95% of them singletons. The sequence was collected from a man aged 18 to 30 in good health. Some clones in this sample may be carry-over from other donors' samples. The chain has TRBV15 and TRBJ2-7; D possibly corresponds to TRBD1 (5 bases). The sequencing sample was made of naive CD8+ T cells from PBMCs. CDR3 loop: CATSRSTGTPPGEQYF. The CDR3, as DNA: TGTGCCACCAGCAGATCCACAGGTACACCTCCCGGCGAGCAGTACTTC.